This entry lists 18 T cell receptor beta chains sequenced from one sample in a study of T cell repertoires in cytomegalovirus infection. TCRdb fed the reads into MiXCR, producing one record per CDR3 protein. The sample gives approximately 750,000 distinct CDR3 sequences, less than 40% of which show up once; around 2.6% is in the top ten. Sequencing input: PBMCs. The receptors stem from a human donor in good health (CMV status not recorded). Some clones in this sample may be carry-over from other donors' samples.

The CDR3 is CAISTGQGGGGGEQYF. In DNA form, the CDR3 reads TGTGCCATCAGTACGGGACAGGGGGGCGGGGGAGGGGAGCAGTACTTC. The chain carries TRBV10-3 and TRBJ2-7; 11 nucleotides match TRBD1. CDR3 length equals 16 residues. Trimming removed 5 bases from V and 7 bases from J; junction bases left unmatched: 13. CDR1 is ENHRY and CDR2 is SYGVKD in the germline V gene.

This clonotype was seen a few times. This chain joins TRBV20-1 and TRBJ1-1; the D gene is possibly TRBD1 (5 bases). CDR1 and CDR2 from the germline V gene are DFQATT and SNEGSKA (reference sequence). V lost 0 bases and J lost 2, with 16 bases in between. The CDR3 is made up of 16 amino acids. The CDR3 protein is CSARDGSQADNTEAFF. The DNA for the CDR3 is TGCAGTGCTAGAGATGGGTCACAGGCTGACAACACTGAAGCTTTCTTT.

Only a few counts were recorded for this clonotype. The chain links TRBV20-1 to TRBJ2-7; TRBD2 aligns across 13 bases. With V trimmed by 6 bases and J by 7 bases, 12 bases remained unmatched. CDR1 is DFQATT and CDR2 is SNEGSKA in the germline V gene (reference sequence). The length of the CDR3 is 15 residues. The CDR3 sequence: CSADSTSGRAGEQYF. For the CDR3, the DNA is TGCAGTGCCGATTCCACTAGCGGGAGGGCCGGGGAGCAGTACTTC.

The chain combines TRBV6-5 with TRBJ1-1; no clear D gene. Per the germline V gene, CDR1 is MNHEY and CDR2 is SVGAGI. Trimming removed 0 bases from V and 1 base from J, with 9 bases in between. This CDR3 has 15 amino acids. CDR3 nucleotides: TGTGCCAGCAGTTACTCGAATGGTCCGAACACTGAAGCTTTCTTT. Amino acids: CASSYSNGPNTEAFF.

The chain has TRBV24-1 and TRBJ2-7; 9 nucleotides match TRBD1. Trimming cost V 12 bases and J 6 bases; bases outside gene matches: 11. The CDR3 consists of 13 residues. CDR1 is KGHDR, CDR2 SFDVKD, per germline. The DNA of the CDR3 is TGTGCCGTCACCGGGACAGGGAAATTCGAGCAGTACTTC. Translated: CAVTGTGKFEQYF.

This sequence joins TRBV12-3 or TRBV12-4 and TRBJ1-2; the D is unclear. V lost 4 bases, J lost 7 bases, and 7 bases lay in between. This CDR3 is built from 11 residues. The CDR3: CASSSHIGYTF. The CDR3 DNA follows: TGTGCCAGCAGTTCCCATATTGGCTACACCTTC.

In this sample, this clonotype turned up many times. The chain combines TRBV7-2 with TRBJ2-5, with 14 bases aligning to TRBD2. J lost 0 bases, V lost 3 bases, and 6 bases had no gene match. The CDR3 runs 18 residues. Per germline, CDR1 SGHTA and CDR2 FQGNSA. The CDR3 loop is CASSLDGLAGGNQETQYF. CDR3 DNA sequence: TGTGCCAGCAGCTTGGACGGACTAGCGGGGGGCAACCAAGAGACCCAGTACTTC.

J is TRBJ1-2 and V is TRBV4-1, with 7 bases aligning to TRBD1. Germline values: CDR1 MGHRA, CDR2 YSYEKL. The CDR3 is 15 residues long. J lost 4 bases, V lost 3 bases, and 8 bases had no gene match. This CDR3 reads CASSQLPGQLYGYTF. As DNA, the CDR3 is TGCGCCAGCAGCCAGTTACCGGGACAGCTCTATGGCTACACCTTC.

This chain joins TRBV12-3 or TRBV12-4 and TRBJ2-7; no definite D call. CDR3 length equals 12 residues. V shed 8 bases and J shed 4 bases, with 12 bases lying between them. The DNA for the CDR3 is TGTGCCAGCTGTGGATCTCGGTACGAGCAGTACTTC. This encodes CASCGSRYEQYF.

This clonotype was detected a few times. The J gene is TRBJ1-2, the V gene TRBV11-2; 7 nucleotides line up with TRBD1. The CDR3 is made up of 14 amino acids. V shed 4 bases and J 8 bases; nucleotides not matched to a gene: 10. Germline CDR1 and CDR2: SGHAT and FQNNGV. CDR3 amino acids: CASSSERGLGGYTF. The CDR3 DNA reads TGTGCCAGCAGCTCAGAAAGGGGGCTTGGCGGCTACACCTTC.

The gene calls are TRBV28 and TRBJ2-7; D gene ambiguous. The V gene's germline CDR1 is MDHEN and CDR2 SYDVKM. V shed 3 bases and J shed 4 bases, with 10 bases lying between them. This CDR3 region has 13 residues. The CDR3 here is CASSLGTRYEQYF. The CDR3 DNA is TGTGCCAGCAGTTTGGGTACTCGGTACGAGCAGTACTTC. Full variable domain (outside the CDR3, taken from reference TRBV28 and TRBJ2-7): DVKVTQSSRYLVKRTGEKVFLECVQDMDHENMFWYRQDPGLGLRLIYFSYDVKMKEKGDIPEGYSVSREKKERFSLILESASTNQTSMYLCASSLGTRYEQYFGPGTRLTVT.

The chain has TRBV9 and TRBJ1-3; possible D gene TRBD1, 6 bases. Germline CDR1 SGDLS, CDR2 YYNGEE. Trimming shortened V by 3 bases and J by 2 bases, and 12 bases separated the two germline ends. The CDR3 is made up of 15 amino acids. CDR3 coding DNA: TGTGCCAGCAGCGGCTACAGGGACGCTGGAAACACCATATATTTT. It encodes CASSGYRDAGNTIYF. Full variable domain (remainder filled in from reference TRBV9 and TRBJ1-3): DSGVTQTPKHLITATGQRVTLRCSPRSGDLSVYWYQQSLDQGLQFLIQYYNGEERAKGNILERFSAQQFPDLHSELNLSSLELGDSALYFCASSGYRDAGNTIYFGEGSWLTVV.

This clonotype was counted only a few times. The J gene is TRBJ1-2, the V gene TRBV24-1; maybe TRBD1 (6 bases). The CDR3 length is 13 residues. V shed 6 bases and J shed 5 bases, with 12 bases lying between them. Per germline, CDR1 KGHDR and CDR2 SFDVKD. CDR3 nucleotides: TGTGCCACCAGTCGAGCAGGGGAATATGGCTACACCTTC. Residues: CATSRAGEYGYTF.

In this sample, this clonotype turned up a few times. J is TRBJ2-1 and V is TRBV5-1; D may be TRBD1 or TRBD2 (5 bases each). The length of the CDR3 is 14 residues. The V gene lost 0 bases and the J gene lost 12 bases, with 16 bases spanning the gap. Germline assignment: CDR1 SGHRS and CDR2 YFSETQ. The DNA for the CDR3 is TGCGCCAGCAGCTTGGGAGGCCTAAAAGGGACGCAGTTCTTC. This gives the protein CASSLGGLKGTQFF.

In its sample, this clonotype was seen a few times. The rearrangement links TRBV7-9 to TRBJ2-3, with D possibly TRBD1 on 6 matching bases. In germline, CDR1 is SEHNR, CDR2 FQNEAQ (reference sequence). V was pared by 0 bases and J by 1 base, with 11 bases between. The CDR3 length is 16 residues. The CDR3 spells CASSLAGAGRTDTQYF. Written as DNA, the CDR3 is TGTGCCAGCAGCTTAGCGGGGGCTGGACGCACAGATACGCAGTATTTT.

This clonotype was seen only a few times. The J gene is TRBJ2-5, the V gene TRBV2; 9 nucleotides agree with TRBD2. The CDR3 has 15 amino acids. V shed 7 bases and J 5 bases; nucleotides not matched to a gene: 11. Germline CDR1 and CDR2: SNHLY and FYNNEI. CDR3 loop: CASKSAGGRGETQYF. CDR3 DNA sequence: TGTGCCAGCAAGTCAGCGGGAGGTCGGGGGGAGACCCAGTACTTC. Together with reference TRBV2 and TRBJ2-5, the CDR3 gives the full variable domain: EPEVTQTPSHQVTQMGQEVILRCVPISNHLYFYWYRQILGQKVEFLVSFYNNEISEKSEIFDDQFSVERPDGSNFTLKIRSTKLEDSAMYFCASKSAGGRGETQYFGPGTRLLVL.

This clonotype came up once. This chain uses TRBV6-8 with TRBJ1-1; 8 bases agree with TRBD1. Trimming at V came to 9 bases and at J to 0 bases, leaving 9 bases not matched to a gene. Per the germline V gene, CDR1 is MNHGY and CDR2 is SAAAGT. This CDR3 comprises 15 residues. The CDR3 sequence: CASNRSGGLNTEAFF. CDR3 coding DNA: TGTGCCAGTAACAGATCAGGGGGCTTGAACACTGAAGCTTTCTTT.

This clonotype was recorded many times. The V and J genes are TRBV7-2 and TRBJ2-7, with D possibly TRBD2 on 6 matching bases. The V and J ends lost 5 bases and 4 bases respectively, with 21 bases between them. In germline, CDR1 is SGHTA, CDR2 FQGNSA. The CDR3 has 16 amino acids. CDR3 nucleotide sequence: TGTGCCAGCAGCGCGGGACCACGTTCCCTCCTTTACGAGCAGTACTTC. Translating gives CASSAGPRSLLYEQYF.